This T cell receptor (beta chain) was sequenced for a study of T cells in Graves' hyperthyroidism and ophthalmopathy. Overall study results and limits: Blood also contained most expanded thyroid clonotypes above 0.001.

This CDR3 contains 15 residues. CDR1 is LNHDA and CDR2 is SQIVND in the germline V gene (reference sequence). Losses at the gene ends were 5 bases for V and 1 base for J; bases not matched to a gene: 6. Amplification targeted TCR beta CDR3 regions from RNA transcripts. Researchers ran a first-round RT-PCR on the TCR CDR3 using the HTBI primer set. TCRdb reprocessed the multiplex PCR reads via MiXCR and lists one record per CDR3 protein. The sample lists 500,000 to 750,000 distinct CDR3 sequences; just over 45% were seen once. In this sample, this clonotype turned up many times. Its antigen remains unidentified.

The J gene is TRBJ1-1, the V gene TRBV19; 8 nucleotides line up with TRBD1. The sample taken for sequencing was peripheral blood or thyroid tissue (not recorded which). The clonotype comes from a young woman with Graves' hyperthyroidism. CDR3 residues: CASSPGGAGNTEAFF. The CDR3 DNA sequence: TGTGCCAGTAGTCCAGGGGGCGCTGGGAACACTGAAGCTTTCTTT.